A single sample is the source of the 17 T cell receptor beta chains below, sequenced in a study of cytomegalovirus exposure and HLA in healthy donors. PCR primers comprised 60 Vbeta and 13 Jbeta primers. Repertoires were generated with immunoSEQ multiplex PCR, while TCRdb's copy carries only in-frame clones and drops some. The data show a few hundred thousand clones, with approximately 82% seen just once and about 0.58% held by the top ten. The specimen sequenced was PBMCs. These receptors all stem from a middle-aged woman in good health and CMV-seronegative.

The chain uses TRBV2 and TRBJ1-5, with D perhaps matching TRBD1 (6 bases). Per the germline V gene, CDR1 is SNHLY and CDR2 is FYNNEI. V dropped 8 bases and J dropped 6 bases, with 20 bases sitting between them. This CDR3 comprises 15 residues. DNA for the CDR3: TGTGCCAGCTCCTACCTTCCAGGGGCTCTTCAGCCCCAGCATTTT. Translation: CASSYLPGALQPQHF.

This clone has more than one count but fewer than ten. This rearrangement joins TRBV19 to TRBJ1-5; D not resolved. CDR1 is LNHDA, CDR2 SQIVND, per germline (reference sequence). The length of the CDR3 is 13 residues. V was pared by 3 bases and J by 3 bases, with 6 bases between. CDR3 region: CASSMAVNQPQHF. Here the CDR3 DNA reads TGTGCCAGTAGTATGGCAGTCAATCAGCCCCAGCATTTT.

The genes are TRBV7-2 and TRBJ2-5; the match to TRBD1 covers 7 bases. This CDR3 is built from 14 residues. The V segment lost 5 bases and the J segment 5 bases; nucleotides outside the gene matches: 8. Germline CDR1 reads SGHTA; CDR2 reads FQGNSA. The CDR3 is CASSTRQGGETQYF. Written as DNA, the CDR3 is TGTGCCAGCAGCACGAGACAGGGTGGGGAGACCCAGTACTTC.

V usage is TRBV12-5 and J usage is TRBJ1-2; no reliable D call. The CDR3 runs to 8 residues. V was shortened by 10 bases and J by 8 bases, with 5 bases between the two germline ends. The germline V gene encodes CDR1 LGHNT and CDR2 FRNRAP. The CDR3 is CAKEGYTF. DNA for the CDR3: TGTGCTAAGGAGGGCTACACCTTC.

Points on this clone: Other DNA sequences in this sample translate to the same CDR3. The chain uses TRBV7-3 and TRBJ2-1, with TRBD1 matching over 9 bases. The CDR3 spans 15 residues. Germline V gene data show CDR1 as SGHTA and CDR2 as FQGTGA. The V gene end was trimmed by 2 bases and the J gene end by 1 base; junction bases not matched to a gene: 0. CDR3 in DNA: TGTGCCAGCAGCTTAGACAGGGGGTCCTACAATGAGCAGTTCTTC. Translated, it gives CASSLDRGSYNEQFF.

The chain employs TRBV6-5 and TRBJ2-3; possible D gene TRBD2, 6 bases. Germline assignment: CDR1 MNHEY and CDR2 SVGAGI. The CDR3 loop spans 13 amino acids. The V end lost 9 bases, the J end lost 0 bases, and 10 bases lay between the germline ends. Here the CDR3 DNA reads TGTGCCAGTCTGGCGGGGAGCACAGATACGCAGTATTTT. Translation: CASLAGSTDTQYF.

The genes are TRBV7-9 and TRBJ2-5; 8 bases line up with TRBD1. The DNA end is more similar to TRBJ2-7, so the J call may be wrong. This CDR3 spans 13 amino acids. Germline V gene lookup returns CDR1 SEHNR and CDR2 FQNEAQ (reference sequence). The CDR3 DNA reads TGTGCCAGCAGCCCCGGACAGGGCCACGAGCAGTACTTC. Its protein is CASSPGQGHEQYF.

V gene TRBV30 combines with J gene TRBJ1-6; maybe TRBD1 (5 bases). The CDR3 length is 14 residues. The germline V and J ends were trimmed by 4 bases and 4 bases, with 11 bases remaining between them. CDR1 and CDR2 from the germline V gene are GTSNPN and SVGIG (reference sequence). The CDR3 sequence: CAWTKTVYNSPLHF. Here the CDR3 DNA reads TGTGCCTGGACGAAGACAGTTTATAATTCACCCCTCCACTTT.

V is TRBV2 and J is TRBJ2-7; maybe TRBD2 (6 bases). Per the germline V gene, CDR1 is SNHLY and CDR2 is FYNNEI. Trimming pared 8 bases from V and 0 bases from J, leaving 14 bases between. The CDR3 is 14 residues long. The CDR3, as DNA: TGTGCCAGCGGGGTTCGACTAGACTCCTACGAGCAGTACTTC. Its translation: CASGVRLDSYEQYF. Based on the CDR3 plus reference TRBV2 and TRBJ2-7, the full variable domain is EPEVTQTPSHQVTQMGQEVILRCVPISNHLYFYWYRQILGQKVEFLVSFYNNEISEKSEIFDDQFSVERPDGSNFTLKIRSTKLEDSAMYFCASGVRLDSYEQYFGPGTRLTVT.

The chain is built from TRBV27 and TRBJ2-1, with D tentatively TRBD1 (5 bases). Trimming took off 2 bases at V and 8 bases at J, with 10 bases between the two ends. Germline CDR1 and CDR2: MNHEY and SMNVEV (reference sequence). The CDR3 sequence is 13 residues long. In DNA, the CDR3 is TGTGCCAGCAGTTTAAGGGGTAGAGATGAGCAGTTCTTC. Translated, it gives CASSLRGRDEQFF.

The DNA of the CDR3 is TGTGCCAGCACGGACGGGGGACAGGGTAAAAACATTCAGTACTTC. Its translation is CASTDGGQGKNIQYF. The rearrangement links TRBV2 to TRBJ2-4; 9 nucleotides match TRBD1. The V gene's germline CDR1 is SNHLY and CDR2 FYNNEI. V shed 7 bases and J 4 bases; nucleotides not matched to a gene: 8. There are 15 residues in the CDR3.

Details on this clone: One junction end disagrees with the germline gene, perhaps due to a read error. J is TRBJ2-5 and V is TRBV7-2, with TRBD1 as a possible D gene (6 bases). Germline-derived CDR1 and CDR2 are SGHTA and FQGNSA. The CDR3 has 11 residues. The CDR3 is CASSSLGQGHF. CDR3 bases: TGTGCCAGCAGCTCCTTGGGTCAGGGGCACTTC.

The chain employs TRBV19 and TRBJ1-2, with D maybe TRBD1 (5 bases). The CDR3 contains 14 residues. CDR1 and CDR2 (germline): LNHDA, SQIVND (reference sequence). Trimming removed 7 bases at V and 5 bases at J, with 17 bases between. The CDR3 region has the DNA TGTGCCAGTACCTCGGGGGGAGGCAGATATGGCTACACCTTC. Translation: CASTSGGGRYGYTF.

The J gene is TRBJ2-3, the V gene TRBV2, with D possibly being TRBD1 (6 bases). Germline values: CDR1 SNHLY, CDR2 FYNNEI. The ends were cut back, 6 bases at V and 2 bases at J, with 18 bases in the middle. This CDR3 region has 16 residues. The CDR3 nucleotides are TGTGCCAGCAGAACTGGACAGTTTTCGTACACAGATACGCAGTATTTT. It codes for CASRTGQFSYTDTQYF.

The rearrangement uses TRBV28 and TRBJ2-7; 10 nucleotides align to TRBD1. The V gene end was trimmed by 6 bases and the J gene end by 2 bases; junction bases not matched to a gene: 7. The CDR3 is 15 amino acids. The germline gives CDR1 MDHEN, CDR2 SYDVKM. As DNA, the CDR3 is TGTGCCAGCAGCAACTCCGGGACAGGGGCCTACGAGCAGTACTTC. It translates to CASSNSGTGAYEQYF.

The chain joins TRBV2 to TRBJ1-1; TRBD1 matches at 10 bases. Germline V gene data show CDR1 as SNHLY and CDR2 as FYNNEI. The CDR3 contains 16 residues. The ends lost 5 bases at V and 3 bases at J; junction bases unmatched: 9. The CDR3 spells CASSNLDRGQDTEAFF. CDR3 in DNA: TGTGCCAGCAGTAACCTCGACAGGGGGCAAGACACTGAAGCTTTCTTT.

In this sample, this clone turned up a few times. CDR3 region: CASSSDGTGRDEQYF. The CDR3 nucleotides read TGTGCCAGCAGCTCGGACGGGACAGGGAGGGACGAGCAGTACTTC. The gene calls are TRBV5-5 and TRBJ2-7; 9 nucleotides line up with TRBD1. The V gene's germline CDR1 is SGHKS and CDR2 YYEKEE (reference sequence). Trimming cost V 3 bases and J 5 bases; bases outside gene matches: 9. The CDR3 has 15 amino acids.